This T cell receptor (beta chain) was retrieved from a study of cytomegalovirus exposure and HLA in healthy donors. There are 15 residues in the CDR3. With 4 bases removed from V and 2 bases from J, the gap between germline ends came to 15 bases. Germline CDR1 and CDR2: LGHNA and YSLEER. Primers for the PCR totalled 60 Vbeta and 13 Jbeta. Sequenced by immunoSEQ multiplex PCR; TCRdb stores in-frame clones only, minus some. Here the sample spans under 250,000 clones, roughly 85% being singletons. The sequenced sample consisted of PBMCs. This TCR derives from a woman aged 25 to 39 in good health and CMV-seropositive. The chain couples TRBV4-3 to TRBJ2-7; a weak D match, TRBD1 (6 bases). The CDR3 protein is CASSPSWQGTYEQYF. DNA of the CDR3: TGCGCCAGCAGCCCTTCTTGGCAGGGGACCTACGAGCAGTACTTC.